This record covers a single T cell receptor beta chain. Assay used: immunoSEQ multiplex PCR; TCRdb lists only in-frame clones, some missing. The repertoire consists of under 10,000 clones, with 87% occurring once and the leading ten covering roughly 5.2%. This record belongs to a study of T cell changes during pregnancy in multiple sclerosis. This CDR3 comprises 17 residues. CDR1 and CDR2 (germline): ENHRY, SYGVKD. V trimming: 0 bases; J trimming: 4 bases; junction bases outside the gene matches: 11. This specimen was CD8+ T cells from peripheral blood mononuclear cells, taken in the first trimester of pregnancy. The J gene is TRBJ1-2, the V gene TRBV10-3; 7 nucleotides agree with TRBD1. The TCR was taken from a female donor in good health, enrolled as a control in a pregnancy study. This chain's CDR3 is CAISESKLEQGLYGYTF. CDR3 DNA sequence: TGTGCCATCAGTGAGTCGAAATTAGAACAGGGGCTCTATGGCTACACCTTC.